A single sample gave rise to the 10 T cell receptor beta chains below, sequenced in a study of blood T cell repertoires in COVID-19. The assay was immunoSEQ multiplex PCR, and TCRdb's table has in-frame clones only and misses some. The repertoire holds approximately 220,000 clones, with 86% as singletons. Sequencing input: peripheral blood. These receptors originate from a woman aged 50 to 65 with acute or convalescent COVID-19.

For this clone: The germline gene is not matched at one end of the junction; a read error may be the cause. This chain uses TRBV25-1 with TRBJ2-1; perhaps TRBD1 as D (6 bases). Germline CDR1 reads MGHDK; CDR2 reads SYGVNS. The CDR3 totals 17 residues. CDR3 loop: CASSEYQGQPSFNEQFF. CDR3 in DNA: TGTGCCAGCAGTGAATACCAGGGACAACCATCCTTCAATGAGCAGTTCTTC.

The V gene is TRBV30, the J gene TRBJ1-5, with a tentative D call TRBD1 (6 bases). CDR3 length: 13 residues. V dropped 8 bases and J dropped 2 bases, with 13 bases sitting between them. Germline V gene data show CDR1 as GTSNPN and CDR2 as SVGIG (reference sequence). CDR3 amino acids: CAGTGKGNQPQHF. In nucleotides, the CDR3 is TGTGCCGGTACAGGGAAGGGCAATCAGCCCCAGCATTTT.

The CDR3 nucleotides are TGTGCCAGCAGTTACAGGACAGGGGGCGATGGCTACACCTTC. It yields the protein CASSYRTGGDGYTF. The chain recombines TRBV28 with TRBJ1-2; 11 positions match TRBD1. From germline, CDR1 is MDHEN and CDR2 SYDVKM. This CDR3 region has 14 residues. The V segment lost 4 bases and the J segment 6 bases; nucleotides outside the gene matches: 4.

The V call is TRBV2, the J call TRBJ1-1; TRBD1 matches at 7 bases. The CDR3 extends over 18 amino acids. Germline CDR1 reads SNHLY; CDR2 reads FYNNEI. V gave up 1 base and J gave up 1 base; unmatched junction bases: 12. For the CDR3, the DNA is TGTGCCAGCAGTGAAGGTCGACAGGGAGGACAATCGAACACTGAAGCTTTCTTT. Translating it yields CASSEGRQGGQSNTEAFF. Drawing the rest from reference TRBV2 and TRBJ1-1, the complete variable domain is EPEVTQTPSHQVTQMGQEVILRCVPISNHLYFYWYRQILGQKVEFLVSFYNNEISEKSEIFDDQFSVERPDGSNFTLKIRSTKLEDSAMYFCASSEGRQGGQSNTEAFFGQGTRLTVV.

The V gene is TRBV29-1, the J gene TRBJ1-1; 7 bases map to TRBD1. V gave up 3 bases and J gave up 4 bases; unmatched junction bases: 14. CDR1 and CDR2 (germline): SQVTM, ANQGSEA. The CDR3 has 16 residues. The CDR3 reads CSVEGYRGSRGTEAFF. The CDR3 nucleotides read TGCAGCGTTGAGGGGTACAGGGGTAGCAGGGGCACTGAAGCTTTCTTT.

This clone has only one observation. The chain is built from TRBV24-1 and TRBJ1-2; 7 bases align to TRBD1. The CDR3 runs to 13 residues. The J segment lost 7 bases and the V segment lost 3 bases, leaving 4 bases of the junction unmatched. From germline, CDR1 is KGHDR and CDR2 SFDVKD. CDR3 bases: TGTGCCACCAGTGATCCCCAGGGGGGTGGCTACACCTTC. Translating gives CATSDPQGGGYTF.

CDR3 residues: CASSESGTSGYEQYF. In nucleotides, the CDR3 is TGTGCCAGCAGTGAAAGTGGGACTAGCGGCTACGAGCAGTACTTC. This chain links TRBV25-1 with TRBJ2-7; the match to TRBD2 covers 11 bases. Germline values: CDR1 MGHDK, CDR2 SYGVNS. V shed 2 bases and J 3 bases; nucleotides not matched to a gene: 3. The CDR3 consists of 15 residues.

This rearrangement joins TRBV7-2 to TRBJ2-5; a possible D gene is TRBD1 (6 bases). Germline lookup yields CDR1 SGHTA and CDR2 FQGNSA. V was trimmed by 5 bases and J by 7 bases, leaving 14 bases between them. The CDR3 totals 13 residues. The CDR3 bases are TGTGCCAGCAGCCCGGATACAGGGTGGACCCAGTACTTC. The encoded protein is CASSPDTGWTQYF. The full variable domain, in which reference TRBV7-2 and TRBJ2-5 provide the parts outside the CDR3, is GAGVSQSPSNKVTEKGKDVELRCDPISGHTALYWYRQSLGQGLEFLIYFQGNSAPDKSGLPSDRFSAERTGGSVSTLTIQRTQQEDSAVYLCASSPDTGWTQYFGPGTRLLVL.

The genes are TRBV7-9 and TRBJ2-4; D possibly corresponds to TRBD1 (6 bases). CDR3 length: 16 residues. Germline V gives CDR1 SEHNR, CDR2 FQNEAQ (reference sequence). V was pared by 5 bases and J by 0 bases, with 14 bases between. CDR3 nucleotide sequence: TGTGCCAGCAGCCCAACAGGGTTACTAGCCAAAAACATTCAGTACTTC. Its protein is CASSPTGLLAKNIQYF.

The gene calls are TRBV6-4 and TRBJ2-5; D possibly corresponds to TRBD2 (5 bases). The CDR3 runs 16 residues. CDR1 MRHNA and CDR2 SNTAGT come from the germline V gene. V gave up 5 bases and J gave up 1 base, with 17 bases separating them. This CDR3 is CASSNEYGRSQETQYF. The CDR3 DNA is TGTGCCAGCAGTAATGAGTATGGGAGAAGCCAAGAGACCCAGTACTTC.